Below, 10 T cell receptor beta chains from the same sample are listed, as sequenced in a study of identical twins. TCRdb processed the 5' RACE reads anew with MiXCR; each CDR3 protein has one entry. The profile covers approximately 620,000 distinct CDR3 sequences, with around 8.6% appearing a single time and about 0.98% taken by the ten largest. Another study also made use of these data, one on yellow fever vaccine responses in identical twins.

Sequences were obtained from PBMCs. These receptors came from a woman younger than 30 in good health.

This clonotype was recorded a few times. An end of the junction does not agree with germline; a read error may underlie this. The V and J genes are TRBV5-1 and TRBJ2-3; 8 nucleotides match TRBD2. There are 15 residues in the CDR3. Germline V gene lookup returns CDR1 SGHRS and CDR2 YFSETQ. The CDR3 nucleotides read TGCGCCAGCAGCTTGGCCTCCGGGACTAGTGGATTCACTGGCTTT. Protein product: CASSLASGTSGFTGF.

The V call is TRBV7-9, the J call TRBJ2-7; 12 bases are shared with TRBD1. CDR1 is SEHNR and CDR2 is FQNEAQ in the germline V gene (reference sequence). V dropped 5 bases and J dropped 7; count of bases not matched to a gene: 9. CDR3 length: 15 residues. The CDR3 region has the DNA TGTGCCAGCAGCGTCCGGGACAGGGGGCTTGAGGAGCAGTACTTC. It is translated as CASSVRDRGLEEQYF.

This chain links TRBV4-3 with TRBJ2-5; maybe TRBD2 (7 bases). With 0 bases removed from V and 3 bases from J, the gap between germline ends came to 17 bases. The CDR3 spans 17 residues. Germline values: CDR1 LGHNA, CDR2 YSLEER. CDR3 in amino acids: CASSQDIRGGGEETQYF. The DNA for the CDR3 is TGCGCCAGCAGCCAAGATATAAGAGGGGGGGGAGAAGAGACCCAGTACTTC.

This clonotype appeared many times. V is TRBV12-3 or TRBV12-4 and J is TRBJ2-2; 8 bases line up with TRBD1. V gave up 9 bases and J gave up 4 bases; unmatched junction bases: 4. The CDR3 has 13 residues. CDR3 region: CASQGASTGELFF. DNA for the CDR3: TGTGCCAGTCAGGGGGCGAGCACCGGGGAGCTGTTTTTT.

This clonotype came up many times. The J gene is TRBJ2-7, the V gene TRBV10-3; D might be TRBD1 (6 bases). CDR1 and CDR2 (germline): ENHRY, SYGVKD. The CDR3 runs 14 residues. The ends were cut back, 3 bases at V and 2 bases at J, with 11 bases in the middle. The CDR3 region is CAISDTGKPYEQYF. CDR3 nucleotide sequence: TGTGCCATCAGTGACACAGGGAAACCCTACGAGCAGTACTTC.

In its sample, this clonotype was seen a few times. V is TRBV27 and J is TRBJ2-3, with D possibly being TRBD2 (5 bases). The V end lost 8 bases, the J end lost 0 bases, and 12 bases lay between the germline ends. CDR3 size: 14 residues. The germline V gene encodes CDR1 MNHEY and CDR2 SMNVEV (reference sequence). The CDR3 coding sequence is TGTGCCAGCCGCGGGCCAGAGAGCACAGATACGCAGTATTTT. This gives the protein CASRGPESTDTQYF.

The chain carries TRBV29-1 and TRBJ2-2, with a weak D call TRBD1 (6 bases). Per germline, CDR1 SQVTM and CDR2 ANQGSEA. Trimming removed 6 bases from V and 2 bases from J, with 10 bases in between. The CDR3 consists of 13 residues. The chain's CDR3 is CSVLQGNTGELFF. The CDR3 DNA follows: TGCAGCGTCTTACAGGGAAACACCGGGGAGCTGTTTTTT.

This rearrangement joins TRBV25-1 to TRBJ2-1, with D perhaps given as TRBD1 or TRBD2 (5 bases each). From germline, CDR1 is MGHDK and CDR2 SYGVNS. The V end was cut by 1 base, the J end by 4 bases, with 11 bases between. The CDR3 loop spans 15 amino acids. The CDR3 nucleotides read TGTGCCAGCAGTGAATCCGGGGCCCCATACAATGAGCAGTTCTTC. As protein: CASSESGAPYNEQFF.

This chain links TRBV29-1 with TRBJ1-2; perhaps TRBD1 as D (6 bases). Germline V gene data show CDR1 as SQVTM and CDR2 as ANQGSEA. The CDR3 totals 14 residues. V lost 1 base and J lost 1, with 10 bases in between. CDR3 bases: TGCAGCGTTGAAGGGGAGGGGGATAACTATGGCTACACCTTC. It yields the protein CSVEGEGDNYGYTF.

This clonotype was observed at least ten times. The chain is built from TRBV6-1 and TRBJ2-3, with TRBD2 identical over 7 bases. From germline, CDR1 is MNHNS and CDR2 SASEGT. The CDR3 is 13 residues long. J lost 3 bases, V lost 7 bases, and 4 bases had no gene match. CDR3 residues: CASTPRGTDTQYF. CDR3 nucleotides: TGTGCCAGCACCCCGCGGGGGACAGATACGCAGTATTTT.